A selection of T cell receptor beta chains follows, all from one sample in a study of blood T cells in healthy people across ages. TCRdb reprocessed the 5' RACE reads via MiXCR and lists one record per CDR3 protein. The sample holds about 720,000 distinct CDR3 sequences; 20% to 25% are singletons and the top ten take 20% to 25%. Sequencing used blood. All receptors derive from a man between 65 and 79 years old in good health. The CDR3 runs from the conserved cysteine through the conserved F or W. The order of the fields is CDR3 DNA, CDR3 protein, D gene, J gene, clone size, V gene. The D gene is left open where the match is weak. Size is omitted from some rows. Given values are once, few, many or a class for expanded clones.

CDR3nt: TGTGCCAGCAGAGGCGACACCTCCCTAGGGGCTGAAGCTTTCTTT; CDR3aa: CASRGDTSLGAEAFF; d_gene: .; j_gene: TRBJ1-1; abundance: .; v_gene: TRBV2
CDR3nt: TGTGCCAGCAGTTACAATGGGAACACCGGGGAGCTGTTTTTT; CDR3aa: CASSYNGNTGELFF; d_gene: .; j_gene: TRBJ2-2; abundance: .; v_gene: TRBV6-5
CDR3nt: TGTGCCAGCAGGCCGACAGGGGGAGTTGGCACCGGGGAGCTGTTTTTT; CDR3aa: CASRPTGGVGTGELFF; d_gene: TRBD1; j_gene: TRBJ2-2; abundance: .; v_gene: TRBV7-2
CDR3nt: TGTGCCAGCTCACCTAACAGGGGCACTAATGAAAAACTGTTTTTT; CDR3aa: CASSPNRGTNEKLFF; d_gene: TRBD1; j_gene: TRBJ1-4; abundance: .; v_gene: TRBV18
CDR3nt: TGCAGTGCTAGGGGCGAGACAGGGTTTACCTACGAGCAGTACTTC; CDR3aa: CSARGETGFTYEQYF; d_gene: TRBD1; j_gene: TRBJ2-7; abundance: .; v_gene: TRBV20-1
CDR3nt: TGCAGCGCCGCGGACGGTGCTAACTATGGCTACACCTTC; CDR3aa: CSAADGANYGYTF; d_gene: .; j_gene: TRBJ1-2; abundance: .; v_gene: TRBV29-1
CDR3nt: TGCAGTGCTAGGGAACTCGTTGATACGCAGTATTTT; CDR3aa: CSARELVDTQYF; d_gene: .; j_gene: TRBJ2-3; abundance: .; v_gene: TRBV20-1
CDR3nt: TGTGCCAGCAGATTGGGGGGCAGGAGCTATGGCTACACCTTC; CDR3aa: CASRLGGRSYGYTF; d_gene: .; j_gene: TRBJ1-2; abundance: few; v_gene: TRBV28
CDR3nt: TGTGCCACCAGCAACAGTCAAGAGACCCAGTACTTC; CDR3aa: CATSNSQETQYF; d_gene: .; j_gene: TRBJ2-5; abundance: few; v_gene: TRBV15
CDR3nt: TGTGCCAGCAGCGTATTGGCTAGCGAATACAATGAGCAGTTCTTC; CDR3aa: CASSVLASEYNEQFF; d_gene: .; j_gene: TRBJ2-1; abundance: few; v_gene: TRBV9
CDR3nt: TGTGCCAGCAGTGAGGAAGGGCGAGTACGGAATTCACCCCTCCACTTT; CDR3aa: CASSEEGRVRNSPLHF; d_gene: .; j_gene: TRBJ1-6; abundance: few; v_gene: TRBV6-1
CDR3nt: TGCAGTGCTCCAGTCGAAGCAGGGGCCAACGTCCTGACTTTC; CDR3aa: CSAPVEAGANVLTF; d_gene: .; j_gene: TRBJ2-6; abundance: .; v_gene: TRBV20-1
CDR3nt: TGTGCCAGCAGCTTAACTCGAAGGGGAACAGGGGGCCATGAGACCCAGTACTTC; CDR3aa: CASSLTRRGTGGHETQYF; d_gene: TRBD1; j_gene: TRBJ2-5; abundance: few; v_gene: TRBV11-2
CDR3nt: TGTGCCAGCAGTCCTGGGAGGGGACAGGGGCCTTCTAACTATGGCTACACCTTC; CDR3aa: CASSPGRGQGPSNYGYTF; d_gene: TRBD1; j_gene: TRBJ1-2; abundance: few; v_gene: TRBV12-3/TRBV12-4
CDR3nt: TGCGCCAGCAGCTTGCAACCAGGCGCAGATACGCAGTATTTT; CDR3aa: CASSLQPGADTQYF; d_gene: .; j_gene: TRBJ2-3; abundance: .; v_gene: TRBV5-1
CDR3nt: TGTGCCGTCCACCAAGGGACTACGGCTTACAATGAGCAGTTCTTC; CDR3aa: CAVHQGTTAYNEQFF; d_gene: TRBD2; j_gene: TRBJ2-1; abundance: few; v_gene: TRBV10-3
CDR3nt: TGTGCCAGCAGCTCCTCCGGGACTAGTCTCACAGATACGCAGTATTTT; CDR3aa: CASSSSGTSLTDTQYF; d_gene: TRBD2; j_gene: TRBJ2-3; abundance: .; v_gene: TRBV7-3
CDR3nt: TGTGCCAGCAGTTCCCTAGCGGGGACGTCCAAAGGGGCCCAGTACTTC; CDR3aa: CASSSLAGTSKGAQYF; d_gene: TRBD2; j_gene: TRBJ2-5; abundance: .; v_gene: TRBV12-3/TRBV12-4
CDR3nt: TGCAGTGCTAGAGCGACCGCATCACCCCTCCACTTT; CDR3aa: CSARATASPLHF; d_gene: .; j_gene: TRBJ1-6; abundance: few; v_gene: TRBV20-1
CDR3nt: TGCAGTGCCCCCCGCGGAGTCACCGGGGAGCTGTTTTTT; CDR3aa: CSAPRGVTGELFF; d_gene: .; j_gene: TRBJ2-2; abundance: few; v_gene: TRBV20-1
CDR3nt: TGTGCCAGCAGCCCTATCAACGGTGAGCAGTTCTTC; CDR3aa: CASSPINGEQFF; d_gene: .; j_gene: TRBJ2-1; abundance: .; v_gene: TRBV3-1
CDR3nt: TGTGCCAGCAGTTTCGACTTCTTCAAGGGGGAAAAACTGTTTTTT; CDR3aa: CASSFDFFKGEKLFF; d_gene: .; j_gene: TRBJ1-4; abundance: few; v_gene: TRBV6-6
CDR3nt: TGTGGCAGCAGCTTAGACGGCAGCTCTGAAGCTTTCTTT; CDR3aa: CGSSLDGSSEAFF; d_gene: .; j_gene: TRBJ1-1; abundance: .; v_gene: TRBV7-2
CDR3nt: TGTGCCAGCAGCTTGCTGGGGACCATCACAGATACGCAGTATTTT; CDR3aa: CASSLLGTITDTQYF; d_gene: .; j_gene: TRBJ2-3; abundance: .; v_gene: TRBV5-6
CDR3nt: TGTGCCAGCAGTGCCAGATACTCTGGGGCCAACGTCCTGACTTTC; CDR3aa: CASSARYSGANVLTF; d_gene: .; j_gene: TRBJ2-6; abundance: .; v_gene: TRBV2
CDR3nt: TGCGCCAGCAGGTACGGCGGGATATCCACTGAAGCTTTCTTT; CDR3aa: CASRYGGISTEAFF; d_gene: .; j_gene: TRBJ1-1; abundance: .; v_gene: TRBV5-1
CDR3nt: TGTGCCAGCAGTTCCTTGCCGGGACAGGGGGCACCCAAAAACATTCAGTACTTC; CDR3aa: CASSSLPGQGAPKNIQYF; d_gene: TRBD1; j_gene: TRBJ2-4; abundance: .; v_gene: TRBV12-3/TRBV12-4
CDR3nt: TGCAGTGCTAGAGAACAGAAACCCTATCCAGCTAACTATGGCTACACCTTC; CDR3aa: CSAREQKPYPANYGYTF; d_gene: .; j_gene: TRBJ1-2; abundance: few; v_gene: TRBV20-1
CDR3nt: TGCAGTGCTAGGGTTCCAGGCGACTTCCAGCCCCAGCATTTT; CDR3aa: CSARVPGDFQPQHF; d_gene: .; j_gene: TRBJ1-5; abundance: .; v_gene: TRBV20-1
CDR3nt: TGTGCCAGCAGTAGCGGGGGTAGCACCGGGGAGCTGTTTTTT; CDR3aa: CASSSGGSTGELFF; d_gene: TRBD2; j_gene: TRBJ2-2; abundance: .; v_gene: TRBV28